This T cell receptor beta chain was captured by sequencing in a study of PD-L1 blockade in urothelial cancer. Across the whole study: Atezolizumab at 1,200 mg intravenously every 3 weeks was started by patients in about 2014. Typically, measured as a median, blood samples had 110,000 to 150,000 T cells.

Libraries were prepared by immunoSEQ multiplex PCR; TCRdb keeps only in-frame clonotypes and omits some of them. The sample contains approximately 45,000 clones, 82% of which appear only once. Regarding the study as a whole: Lower pretreatment blood TCR clonality, under the median, predicted better survival, researchers reported.

The time point was: pretreatment peripheral blood. Patient sample counts ranged from 1 to 8, pretreatment and on-treatment. The CDR3 covers 16 residues. V dropped 3 bases and J dropped 4; count of bases not matched to a gene: 10. The germline gives CDR1 SGDLS, CDR2 YYNGEE. With regard to this clone: What it binds is unknown.

The chain combines TRBV9 with TRBJ1-3; 7 nucleotides align to TRBD1. Sequences were derived from PBMCs, sampled around atezolizumab (anti-PD-L1) treatment. The receptor comes from a man in his forties or fifties with urothelial cancer. Here the CDR3 reads CASSATGAVGGNTIYF. The CDR3 region has the DNA TGTGCCAGCAGCGCTACAGGGGCAGTGGGAGGAAACACCATATATTTT. The full variable domain, rest sourced from reference TRBV9 and TRBJ1-3, is DSGVTQTPKHLITATGQRVTLRCSPRSGDLSVYWYQQSLDQGLQFLIQYYNGEERAKGNILERFSAQQFPDLHSELNLSSLELGDSALYFCASSATGAVGGNTIYFGEGSWLTVV.